This record concerns one T cell receptor beta chain sequence. This specimen comes from a study of blood T cell repertoires in COVID-19. Sequencing used immunoSEQ multiplex PCR; TCRdb keeps in-frame clones, though not all of them. Here the sample spans under 200,000 clones, roughly 86% being singletons. The junction had 6 bases not matched to a gene; V was cut back by 8 bases and J by 6 bases. CDR3 size: 13 residues. Sequenced: peripheral blood. The J gene is TRBJ2-1, the V gene TRBV12-3 or TRBV12-4, with 8 nucleotides matching TRBD2. This receptor was obtained from a man aged 55 to 70 with COVID-19, enrolled during active disease. The CDR3 reads CASGLARGNEQFF. The CDR3 coding sequence is TGTGCCAGCGGACTAGCTAGAGGCAATGAGCAGTTCTTC.